The 14 T cell receptor beta chains in this list originate from one sample, sequenced in a study of OX40 agonist ivuxolimab in advanced cancers. Sequencing used immunoSEQ multiplex PCR; TCRdb keeps in-frame clones, though not all of them. The sample consists of around 51,000 clones, approximately 80% of them appearing once. The specimen comprised CD4+ or CD8+ T cells sorted from blood, sampled in a trial of the OX40 agonist ivuxolimab. All receptors come from an adult with an advanced solid tumor such as melanoma, head and neck, liver or kidney cancer.

The chain is built from TRBV6-1 and TRBJ2-7; D remains ambiguous. Germline values: CDR1 MNHNS, CDR2 SASEGT. V was trimmed by 11 bases and J by 3 bases, leaving 17 bases between them. The CDR3 length is 13 residues. Here the CDR3 reads CAATQGPGYEQYF. DNA for the CDR3: TGTGCCGCCACACAAGGTCCAGGCTACGAGCAGTACTTC.

The V gene is TRBV7-6, the J gene TRBJ2-1, with 12 bases matching TRBD2. After removal of 2 bases from V and 6 bases from J, the junction contained 11 bases not matched to a gene. The CDR3 has 18 residues. Per the germline V gene, CDR1 is SGHVS and CDR2 is FNYEAQ. Here the CDR3 reads CASSLIAPLAGGPNEQFF. The CDR3 DNA follows: TGTGCCAGCAGCTTAATTGCTCCTCTAGCGGGAGGGCCCAATGAGCAGTTCTTC.

CDR3 DNA: TGCGCCAGCAGCTTGTCCCAGCCCCGAGGGGCCAACGTCCTGACTTTC. As protein: CASSLSQPRGANVLTF. V usage is TRBV5-1 and J usage is TRBJ2-6; D is ambiguous. Germline lookup yields CDR1 SGHRS and CDR2 YFSETQ. The V and J ends lost 1 base and 4 bases respectively, with 12 bases between them. This CDR3 has 16 residues.

The V call is TRBV7-8, the J call TRBJ2-5; D is possibly TRBD1 (5 bases). This CDR3 contains 14 residues. Germline-derived CDR1 and CDR2 are SGHVS and FQNEAQ. V dropped 6 bases and J dropped 3 bases, with 14 bases sitting between them. The DNA for the CDR3 is TGTGCCAGCAGGAACTACAGGTCCAAAGAGACCCAGTACTTC. As protein: CASRNYRSKETQYF.

In DNA, the CDR3 is TGTGCCAGCAGCCCCCTCTTTAACACTGAAGCTTTCTTT. It codes for CASSPLFNTEAFF. The chain links TRBV13 to TRBJ1-1; D is undetermined. V was clipped by 5 bases and J by 2 bases, with 9 bases between them. Germline CDR1 PRHDT, CDR2 FYEKMQ (reference sequence). The CDR3 has 13 residues.

The chain has TRBV6-5 and TRBJ2-5, with a weak D call TRBD1 (5 bases). CDR3 size: 14 residues. Trimming stripped 7 bases from V and 4 bases from J, with 16 bases between. Germline V gives CDR1 MNHEY, CDR2 SVGAGI. CDR3 DNA: TGTGCCAGCATGCCGGACATTTGGGGAGAGACCCAGTACTTC. Encoded protein: CASMPDIWGETQYF.

This rearrangement joins TRBV5-1 to TRBJ2-7, with 10 bases fitting TRBD1. Germline values: CDR1 SGHRS, CDR2 YFSETQ. This CDR3 has 14 amino acids. The V segment lost 6 bases and the J segment 5 bases; nucleotides outside the gene matches: 8. CDR3 nucleotide sequence: TGCGCCAGCACCCGCCGGGACAGGGGTGACGAGCAGTACTTC. This translates into CASTRRDRGDEQYF.

The gene calls are TRBV29-1 and TRBJ2-1; D is perhaps TRBD2 (7 bases). From germline, CDR1 is SQVTM and CDR2 ANQGSEA. The CDR3 is 13 amino acids. Deletions cut 7 bases from V and 0 bases from J, with 10 bases between. CDR3 coding DNA: TGCAGCGGGGGGGGCTCCTCCTACAATGAGCAGTTCTTC. This gives the protein CSGGGSSYNEQFF.

The chain uses TRBV5-1 and TRBJ2-1, with 11 bases fitting TRBD2. The CDR3 contains 14 residues. CDR1 is SGHRS, CDR2 YFSETQ, per germline. J lost 8 bases, V lost 4 bases, and 5 bases had no gene match. CDR3 DNA sequence: TGCGCCAGCAGCGTACTAGCGGGAGACCATGAGCAGTTCTTC. It yields the protein CASSVLAGDHEQFF.

J is TRBJ1-1 and V is TRBV27; a possible D gene is TRBD1 (5 bases). This CDR3 region has 13 residues. V lost 8 bases, J lost 4 bases, and 14 bases lay in between. Germline CDR1 and CDR2: MNHEY and SMNVEV (reference sequence). The CDR3 loop reads CASSMGVRTEAFF. For the CDR3, the DNA is TGTGCCAGCTCAATGGGGGTTCGCACTGAAGCTTTCTTT.

The chain joins TRBV5-1 to TRBJ2-3, with TRBD2 identical over 14 bases. Trimming cost V 0 bases and J 2 bases; bases outside gene matches: 8. Germline V gene lookup returns CDR1 SGHRS and CDR2 YFSETQ. This CDR3 is 19 amino acids long. The CDR3 loop reads CASSLVTSGRAGVTDTQYF. The CDR3 bases are TGCGCCAGCAGCTTGGTGACTAGCGGGAGGGCTGGGGTCACAGATACGCAGTATTTT.

This clone ranks as medium-sized. V gene TRBV5-8 combines with J gene TRBJ2-1; 8 nucleotides align to TRBD2. After removal of 4 bases from V and 0 bases from J, the junction contained 15 bases not matched to a gene. CDR1 is SGHTS and CDR2 is YDEGEE in the germline V gene. This CDR3 spans 19 amino acids. CDR3 region: CASSEGRLSGGSSYNEQFF. The CDR3 nucleotides are TGTGCCAGCAGCGAGGGACGGTTGAGCGGGGGCAGCTCCTACAATGAGCAGTTCTTC.

This clone showed up just once. The rearrangement joins TRBV5-1 to TRBJ2-7, with 9 bases aligning to TRBD2. With V trimmed by 3 bases and J by 5 bases, 9 bases remained unmatched. CDR1 is SGHRS and CDR2 is YFSETQ in the germline V gene. This CDR3 region has 15 residues. CDR3 protein: CASSSLAGGRNEQYF. In DNA form, the CDR3 reads TGCGCCAGCAGCTCCTTGGCGGGAGGGCGGAACGAGCAGTACTTC.

The chain employs TRBV7-3 and TRBJ2-3; D possibly matches TRBD1 or TRBD2 (5 bases each). The CDR3 totals 16 residues. Germline CDR1 is SGHTA and CDR2 is FQGTGA. The ends were cut back, 1 base at V and 0 bases at J, with 11 bases in the middle. For the CDR3, the DNA is TGTGCCAGCAGCTTAAACGGGGCAACTAGCACAGATACGCAGTATTTT. Its translation is CASSLNGATSTDTQYF. The complete variable domain, with remaining parts taken from reference TRBV7-3 and TRBJ2-3, reads GAGVSQTPSNKVTEKGKYVELRCDPISGHTALYWYRQSLGQGPEFLIYFQGTGAADDSGLPNDRFFAVRPEGSVSTLKIQRTERGDSAVYLCASSLNGATSTDTQYFGPGTRLTVL.